Sequencing of this T cell receptor (beta chain) was carried out in a study of PD-L1 blockade in urothelial cancer. In the study overall: Analyses used blood from 3 weeks (second dose) and 6 weeks after treatment start.

In regard to this clone: Its target is not known.

Study-wide findings and caveats: Clonality of blood TCR below the median before treatment predicted better survival.

The CDR3 totals 14 residues. J was trimmed by 3 bases and V by 3 bases; bases with no gene match: 5. Time point given: peripheral blood 6 weeks after treatment start. Synthetic TCR analog templates were added to each PCR reaction. Profiling relied on immunoSEQ multiplex PCR, and the TCRdb table lists in-frame clones only, not all of them. The table lists around 110,000 clones, around 89% of them singletons. Specimen: PBMCs, collected around atezolizumab (anti-PD-L1) treatment. The chain joins TRBV5-3 to TRBJ1-1; 7 positions agree with TRBD1. TRBV5-3 is given ORF status, its function remaining uncertain. The receptor was derived from a man between 60 and 75 years old with urothelial cancer. The CDR3 DNA reads as TGTGCCAGAAGCTCAAGGGGGCGCGACACTGAAGCTTTCTTT. Protein sequence: CARSSRGRDTEAFF.